A single sample gave rise to the 18 T cell receptor beta chains below, sequenced in a study of T cell repertoires in cytomegalovirus infection (dated by TCRdb to about 2019). The reads were generated on an Illumina HiSeq 1500. TCRdb itself trimmed the public reads at Q25 with fastp, ran MiXCR and retained productive beta chains. Entries that share a CDR3 protein sequence are merged under the most common genes and DNA. In all, the sample holds hundreds of thousands of distinct CDR3 sequences, and about 24% of those were seen once. The ten largest account for 7.5% to 9% of the sample. Material: CD8+ T cells from PBMCs. Every receptor here comes from a human donor in good health (CMV status not recorded). Some clones in this sample may be carry-over from other donors' samples.

CDR3 protein: CASSVAGTSGGETQYF. CDR3 in DNA: TGTGCCAGCAGCGTAGCTGGGACTAGCGGGGGAGAGACCCAGTACTTC. The chain is built from TRBV9 and TRBJ2-5; TRBD2 matches at 14 bases. Germline CDR1 is SGDLS and CDR2 is YYNGEE. V lost 0 bases to trimming and J lost 4 bases; unmatched junction nucleotides: 2. The CDR3 is made up of 16 amino acids.

This clonotype was detected only a few times. The V call is TRBV4-1, the J call TRBJ1-1; no definite D call. Per the germline V gene, CDR1 is MGHRA and CDR2 is YSYEKL. V lost 2 bases and J 0 bases, leaving 7 bases between the germline ends. This CDR3 is built from 14 residues. This CDR3 is CASSQKRMNTEAFF. The DNA for the CDR3 is TGCGCCAGCAGCCAAAAAAGAATGAACACTGAAGCTTTCTTT.

The chain employs TRBV28 and TRBJ2-3, with 9 positions matching TRBD1. The CDR3 has 15 amino acids. The germline V gene encodes CDR1 MDHEN and CDR2 SYDVKM. Trimming took 4 bases from V and 6 from J; bases not matched to a gene: 8. CDR3 bases: TGTGCCAGCAGTTCCCCAGGACAGGGGTGGGATACGCAGTATTTT. Protein: CASSSPGQGWDTQYF.

The gene calls are TRBV5-8 and TRBJ2-1, with D perhaps TRBD1 (5 bases). The V gene's germline CDR1 is SGHTS and CDR2 YDEGEE. V shed 6 bases and J shed 0 bases, with 16 bases lying between them. The CDR3 is 16 residues long. The DNA for the CDR3 is TGTGCCAGCATCCTCAGTTGGGGCTCCTCCTACAATGAGCAGTTCTTC. It codes for CASILSWGSSYNEQFF.

The rearrangement joins TRBV10-3 to TRBJ2-1, with 13 bases identical to TRBD2. The V gene's germline CDR1 is ENHRY and CDR2 SYGVKD. J was trimmed by 8 bases and V by 6 bases; bases with no gene match: 7. The CDR3 sequence is 15 residues long. The CDR3 spells CAIRRTSGGLDEQFF. The CDR3 DNA sequence: TGTGCCATCAGGAGGACTAGCGGGGGCCTGGATGAGCAGTTCTTC.

There are many counts of this clonotype. This rearrangement joins TRBV6-6 to TRBJ2-5; tentatively, D is TRBD1 (6 bases). Germline CDR1 MNHNY, CDR2 SVGAGI (reference sequence). V was clipped by 1 base and J by 2 bases, with 11 bases between them. This CDR3 is 15 amino acids long. Here the CDR3 DNA reads TGTGCCAGCAGTTACTTACTAGGGGGTCAAGAGACCCAGTACTTC. This codes for CASSYLLGGQETQYF.

This clonotype came up a few times. J is TRBJ2-1 and V is TRBV29-1; perhaps TRBD2 as D (5 bases). V lost 3 bases and J 0 bases, leaving 15 bases between the germline ends. This CDR3 is 16 amino acids long. The germline CDR1 and CDR2 sequences are SQVTM and ANQGSEA. The CDR3 loop is CSVDGLALSSYNEQFF. CDR3 nucleotide sequence: TGCAGCGTTGACGGGCTAGCCCTAAGCTCCTACAATGAGCAGTTCTTC.

This clonotype was detected many times. The V gene is TRBV5-1, the J gene TRBJ2-1; D gene ambiguous. V lost 0 bases and J 12 bases, leaving 7 bases between the germline ends. The germline V gene has CDR1 SGHRS and CDR2 YFSETQ. The CDR3 consists of 11 residues. CDR3 loop: CASSLGWGQFF. In DNA form, the CDR3 reads TGCGCCAGCAGCTTGGGCTGGGGGCAGTTCTTC.

This chain uses TRBV29-1 with TRBJ1-1, with D perhaps TRBD1 (5 bases). Germline assignment: CDR1 SQVTM and CDR2 ANQGSEA. Deletions cut 0 bases from V and 1 base from J, with 6 bases between. The CDR3 is made up of 13 amino acids. The CDR3 spells CSVEEGRNTEAFF. CDR3 DNA: TGCAGCGTTGAAGAGGGACGGAACACTGAAGCTTTCTTT.

This clonotype was detected ten times or more. This chain connects TRBV7-4 to TRBJ1-5; TRBD1 matches 7 bases. V trimming: 4 bases; J trimming: 2 bases; junction bases outside the gene matches: 5. CDR1 is SGHVT, CDR2 SQSDAQ, per germline. This CDR3 comprises 15 residues. The CDR3 sequence is CASSSNRGGNQPQHF. The CDR3 bases are TGTGCCAGCAGCTCAAACAGGGGAGGCAATCAGCCCCAGCATTTT.

In its sample, this clonotype was seen a few times. The chain couples TRBV7-8 to TRBJ2-1; possible D gene TRBD1, 6 bases. With 0 bases removed from V and 8 bases from J, the gap between germline ends came to 11 bases. Germline V gene lookup returns CDR1 SGHVS and CDR2 FQNEAQ. The CDR3 length is 14 residues. This CDR3 reads CASSLARGFDEQFF. The CDR3 coding sequence is TGTGCCAGCAGCTTAGCCAGGGGTTTCGATGAGCAGTTCTTC.

With respect to this clonotype: Since a much larger clone is just one base distant, this may be a read error. The J gene is TRBJ1-6, the V gene TRBV7-2; D is perhaps TRBD1 (5 bases). Germline values: CDR1 SGHTA, CDR2 FQGNSA. The CDR3 totals 14 residues. The CDR3 sequence is CANSSYGGTPPLHF. The DNA of the CDR3 is TGTGCCAACAGCTCGTATGGGGGGACCCCACCCCTCCACTTT.

The chain carries TRBV7-9 and TRBJ2-1; TRBD2 is a possible D gene (5 bases). CDR1 is SEHNR, CDR2 FQNEAQ, per germline (reference sequence). CDR3 length: 15 residues. V lost 3 bases, J lost 10 bases, and 19 bases lay in between. The CDR3 reads CASSFRSDRVGEQFF. Here the CDR3 DNA reads TGTGCCAGCAGCTTCCGTAGCGACCGCGTAGGAGAGCAGTTCTTC.

The V call is TRBV29-1, the J call TRBJ1-1; D may be TRBD1 (5 bases). V dropped 1 base and J dropped 5 bases, with 14 bases sitting between them. The CDR3 extends over 14 amino acids. Germline CDR1 reads SQVTM; CDR2 reads ANQGSEA. The CDR3 protein is CSVEGGWEGTEAFF. In nucleotides, the CDR3 is TGCAGCGTTGAAGGGGGGTGGGAAGGGACTGAAGCTTTCTTT. The full variable domain, completed using reference TRBV29-1 and TRBJ1-1, is SAVISQKPSRDICQRGTSLTIQCQVDSQVTMMFWYRQQPGQSLTLIATANQGSEATYESGFVIDKFPISRPNLTFSTLTVSNMSPEDSSIYLCSVEGGWEGTEAFFGQGTRLTVV.

This clonotype was seen only a few times. The gene calls are TRBV24-1 and TRBJ2-4; D remains ambiguous. The CDR3 sequence is 15 residues long. CDR1 is KGHDR, CDR2 SFDVKD, per germline. V shed 3 bases and J shed 0 bases, with 8 bases lying between them. The CDR3 DNA reads as TGTGCCACCAGTGATCCACGAGAAGCCAAAAACATTCAGTACTTC. It specifies CATSDPREAKNIQYF.

J is TRBJ1-1 and V is TRBV5-6, with D perhaps matching TRBD1 (6 bases). The length of the CDR3 is 13 residues. Trimming stripped 0 bases from V and 6 bases from J, with 9 bases between. Germline CDR1 and CDR2: SGHDT and YYEEEE. The CDR3: CASSLVTGSEAFF. The CDR3 DNA is TGTGCCAGCAGCTTGGTGACAGGTTCTGAAGCTTTCTTT.

This clonotype was seen repeatedly, ten times or more. The chain carries TRBV7-8 and TRBJ2-6; D remains ambiguous. The CDR3 has 14 amino acids. Trimming left V 4 bases short and J 0 bases short, with 4 bases between. Looked up from germline, CDR1 is SGHVS and CDR2 is FQNEAQ. CDR3 in DNA: TGTGCCAGCAGCTGGAGCTCTGGGGCCAACGTCCTGACTTTC. Encoded protein: CASSWSSGANVLTF.

A few counts support this clonotype. V is TRBV2 and J is TRBJ2-6; weak D call: TRBD1 (5 bases). This CDR3 spans 14 amino acids. The V end was cut by 9 bases, the J end by 4 bases, with 13 bases between. CDR1 and CDR2 (germline): SNHLY, FYNNEI. The CDR3 DNA follows: TGTGCCAGGTCAGGGCCCCGCGGGGCCAACGTCCTGACTTTC. Translation gives CARSGPRGANVLTF.